A single sample gave rise to the 16 T cell receptor beta chains below, sequenced in a study of blood T cell repertoires in COVID-19. Clones were read by immunoSEQ multiplex PCR, and TCRdb kept only the in-frame ones, dropping some. The data show 310,000 or so clones, approximately 88% seen once. The sequencing sample was made of PBMCs or T cells enriched from blood (not recorded which). These receptors all come from a woman aged 18-29 years who had recovered from COVID-19.

On this clone: Other DNA sequences in the sample encode the same CDR3. The chain joins TRBV4-3 to TRBJ2-7, with TRBD1 matching 7 bases. J lost 3 bases, V lost 4 bases, and 3 bases had no gene match. Germline CDR1 LGHNA, CDR2 YSLEER. CDR3 length: 13 amino acids. This chain's CDR3 is CASSLRQGYEQYF. Written as DNA, the CDR3 is TGCGCCAGCAGCCTCCGACAGGGCTACGAGCAGTACTTC.

This chain uses TRBV7-2 with TRBJ2-1; 8 positions match TRBD2. This CDR3 has 15 residues. Germline CDR1 is SGHTA and CDR2 is FQGNSA. Trimming at V came to 2 bases and at J to 4 bases, leaving 4 bases not matched to a gene. CDR3 nucleotide sequence: TGTGCCAGCAGCTTAACCGGGACTAGTTACAATGAGCAGTTCTTC. It encodes CASSLTGTSYNEQFF.

This chain joins TRBV6-2 or TRBV6-3 and TRBJ2-7; TRBD2 matches 9 bases. The CDR3 length is 16 residues. CDR1 and CDR2 (germline): MNHEY, SVGEGT. After removal of 0 bases from V and 0 bases from J, the junction contained 3 bases not matched to a gene. CDR3 residues: CASSYSGGRVSYEQYF. CDR3 in DNA: TGTGCCAGCAGTTACTCGGGCGGGAGGGTCTCCTACGAGCAGTACTTC.

This sequence joins TRBV5-6 and TRBJ2-5; D is unclear. The CDR3 runs 14 residues. CDR1 SGHDT and CDR2 YYEEEE come from the germline V gene. Trimming shortened V by 3 bases and J by 1 base, and 10 bases separated the two germline ends. The chain's CDR3 is CASSWVGSQETQYF. The CDR3 DNA is TGTGCCAGCAGCTGGGTGGGCAGCCAAGAGACCCAGTACTTC.

There are a few counts of this clone. The J gene is TRBJ1-5, the V gene TRBV15; D may be TRBD1 (6 bases). V was cut by 3 bases and J by 3 bases, with 9 bases left in between. Germline V CDR1 and CDR2: LNHNV, YYDKDF (reference sequence). CDR3 length equals 14 residues. The CDR3 reads CATSRGQFNQPQHF. Written as DNA, the CDR3 is TGTGCCACCAGCAGGGGACAATTCAATCAGCCCCAGCATTTT.

This clone was counted between two and nine times. The chain joins TRBV3-1 (or the pseudogene TRBV3-2) to TRBJ2-3; TRBD2 matches 8 bases. This CDR3 contains 16 residues. Per germline, CDR1 LGHDT and CDR2 YNNKEL (reference sequence). Trimming took 3 bases from V and 2 from J; bases not matched to a gene: 7. CDR3 amino acids: CASSQSSGGITDTQYF. Written as DNA, the CDR3 is TGTGCCAGCAGCCAGTCCAGCGGGGGTATCACAGATACGCAGTATTTT.

CDR3 DNA sequence: TGTGCCAGCAGCCCGGGACTAGGCACAGATACGCAGTATTTT. Translated: CASSPGLGTDTQYF. The gene calls are TRBV7-2 and TRBJ2-3; 8 bases match TRBD2. V dropped 5 bases and J dropped 1; count of bases not matched to a gene: 2. The CDR3 has 14 amino acids. Looked up from germline, CDR1 is SGHTA and CDR2 is FQGNSA.

V gene TRBV4-3 combines with J gene TRBJ2-1; 13 nucleotides align to TRBD2. This CDR3 contains 16 residues. V shed 4 bases, J shed 3 bases, and the junction held 3 bases outside the gene matches. Germline loops: CDR1 LGHNA, CDR2 YSLEER. The CDR3 DNA is TGCGCCAGCAGCCTTGGGACTAGCGGGGACTACAATGAGCAGTTCTTC. Its translation is CASSLGTSGDYNEQFF.

In this sample, this clone turned up once. The chain recombines TRBV10-3 with TRBJ2-7; D uncertain. CDR1 is ENHRY, CDR2 SYGVKD, per germline. This CDR3 is 17 amino acids long. V lost 0 bases, J lost 5 bases, and 20 bases lay in between. The CDR3 nucleotides are TGTGCCATCAGTGAGTCCCACCAAGACCCTGGGCTCGACGAGCAGTACTTC. It translates to CAISESHQDPGLDEQYF.

The rearrangement links TRBV6-4 to TRBJ1-1, with D tentatively TRBD1 (6 bases). V shed 7 bases and J shed 1 base, with 22 bases lying between them. CDR3 length: 17 amino acids. Per germline, CDR1 MRHNA and CDR2 SNTAGT. The CDR3 here is CASIPTQRTVWNTEAFF. As DNA, the CDR3 is TGTGCCAGCATTCCAACCCAAAGGACAGTTTGGAACACTGAAGCTTTCTTT.

This clone occurred once. This chain links TRBV18 with TRBJ1-1; D perhaps matches TRBD1 (5 bases). CDR1 is KGHSH, CDR2 LQKENI, per germline. The CDR3 is 13 residues long. V was pared by 8 bases and J by 5 bases, with 15 bases between. The CDR3, as DNA: TGTGCCAGCGCGGGACTGCCTGGTACTGAAGCTTTCTTT. Translation gives CASAGLPGTEAFF.

This clone was observed a handful of times. The germline gene is not matched at one end of the junction; a read error may be the cause. The V and J genes are TRBV7-3 and TRBJ2-7; 7 positions match TRBD2. Per germline, CDR1 SGHTA and CDR2 FQGTGA. CDR3 size: 14 residues. The chain's CDR3 is CASSVTSESYEQYF. In DNA form, the CDR3 reads TGTGCCAGCAGCGTAACTAGCGAGAGCTACGAGCAGTACTTC.

This rearrangement joins TRBV5-4 to TRBJ2-2; D call uncertain. Germline CDR1 SGHNT, CDR2 YYREEE (reference sequence). The CDR3 totals 15 residues. V was clipped by 1 base and J by 4 bases, with 11 bases between them. The CDR3 is CASSLLTAGTGELFF. CDR3 nucleotide sequence: TGTGCCAGCAGCTTGTTAACAGCCGGCACCGGGGAGCTGTTTTTT.

The V and J genes are TRBV7-2 and TRBJ2-4, with a weak D call TRBD1 (6 bases). Germline V lookup: CDR1 SGHTA, CDR2 FQGNSA. There are 14 residues in the CDR3. Trimming left V 5 bases short and J 8 bases short, with 16 bases between. The CDR3 DNA reads TGTGCCAGCAGCGGCCCAGGGGTGGGTTACATTCAGTACTTC. The encoded protein is CASSGPGVGYIQYF.

This clone appeared a single time. The V and J genes are TRBV4-2 and TRBJ1-2, with 7 nucleotides matching TRBD1. CDR1 and CDR2 (germline): LGHNA, YNFKEQ. This CDR3 region has 13 residues. Trimming at V came to 8 bases and at J to 8 bases, leaving 11 bases not matched to a gene. The CDR3 nucleotides are TGTGCCAGCGACTCAGGGGGATATTTGGGCTACACCTTC. Translated: CASDSGGYLGYTF.

This chain joins TRBV28 and TRBJ2-5; TRBD1 aligns across 9 bases. Unmatched junction bases numbered 11, after V lost 6 bases and J lost 3 bases. The germline gives CDR1 MDHEN, CDR2 SYDVKM. This CDR3 is 16 amino acids long. In DNA, the CDR3 is TGTGCCAGCAGCTACACTGGGACAGGGAGCGAAGAGACCCAGTACTTC. Its translation: CASSYTGTGSEETQYF. Based on the CDR3 plus reference TRBV28 and TRBJ2-5, the full variable domain is DVKVTQSSRYLVKRTGEKVFLECVQDMDHENMFWYRQDPGLGLRLIYFSYDVKMKEKGDIPEGYSVSREKKERFSLILESASTNQTSMYLCASSYTGTGSEETQYFGPGTRLLVL.